A selection of T cell receptor beta chains follows, all from one sample in a study of patients and donors after allogeneic stem cell transplantation. TCRdb re-called the RT-PCR reads through MiXCR, storing one row per CDR3 protein. This table has fewer than 75,000 distinct CDR3 sequences, about 14% appearing once. Sequenced sample: blood, either unsorted or a sorted T cell fraction (not recorded which). The receptors were gathered from a human donor who was either an allogeneic HSCT recipient or a stem cell or donor lymphocyte infusion donor (not recorded which). It is not recorded whose cells these are; they may come from a transplant donor. CDR3s include the opening cysteine and the closing phenylalanine or tryptophan. D genes are given only for firm matches.

CASSATGTEAYEHYF TRBJ2-7 NA TRBV9
CASSLFAGDLYGYTF TRBJ1-2 NA TRBV13
CAIGAPGTDTQYF TRBJ2-3 NA TRBV10-3
CASSLSPVYEQYF TRBJ2-7 NA TRBV27
CASSATGTSYEQYF TRBJ2-7 TRBD2 TRBV9
CASSRTQGTGMNTEAFF TRBJ1-1 TRBD1 TRBV4-1
CATSDSYNEQFF TRBJ2-1 NA TRBV24-1
CASSQPTGTYEQYF TRBJ2-7 NA TRBV5-6
CSARDPRVTSGANVLTF TRBJ2-6 NA TRBV20-1
CASSPRPFDEQYF TRBJ2-7 NA TRBV5-1
CASRPVEDRGWGYTF TRBJ1-2 TRBD1 TRBV7-9
CATSDLGTAGTQYF TRBJ2-3 NA TRBV24-1
CASSQRAGWNTEAFF TRBJ1-1 NA TRBV7-9
CASSLVGARATDTQYF TRBJ2-3 NA TRBV5-8
CASRAALGKNTEAFF TRBJ1-1 NA TRBV19
CASSPTGTGGHVEQFF TRBJ2-1 TRBD1 TRBV3-1
CASSSGRGPPNYGYTF TRBJ1-2 NA TRBV6-1
CASSLTPANTEAFF TRBJ1-1 NA TRBV7-3
CASSPGAGLAILSGNTIYF TRBJ1-3 NA TRBV13
CAISETSGTGGRITEAFF TRBJ1-1 TRBD1 TRBV10-3
CASSVEQRMDTQYF TRBJ2-3 NA TRBV9
CATSDFGNEQFF TRBJ2-1 NA TRBV24-1